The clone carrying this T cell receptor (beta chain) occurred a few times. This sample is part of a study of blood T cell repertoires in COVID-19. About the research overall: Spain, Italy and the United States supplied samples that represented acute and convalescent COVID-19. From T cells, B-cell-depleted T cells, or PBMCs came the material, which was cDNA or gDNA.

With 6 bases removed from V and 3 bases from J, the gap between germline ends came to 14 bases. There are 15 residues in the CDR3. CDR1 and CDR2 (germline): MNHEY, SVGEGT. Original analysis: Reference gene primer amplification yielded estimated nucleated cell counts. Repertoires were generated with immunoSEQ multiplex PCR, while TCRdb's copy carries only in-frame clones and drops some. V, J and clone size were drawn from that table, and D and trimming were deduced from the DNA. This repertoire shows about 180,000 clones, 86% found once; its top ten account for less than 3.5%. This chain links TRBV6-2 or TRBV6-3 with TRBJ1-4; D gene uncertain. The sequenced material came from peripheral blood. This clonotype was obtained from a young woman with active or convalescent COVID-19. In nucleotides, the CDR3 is TGTGCCAGCAGCACAACCCGTAACGCTAATGAAAAACTGTTTTTT. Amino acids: CASSTTRNANEKLFF.